Shown below are 21 T cell receptor beta chains from a single sample sequenced in a study of shared clonotypes between healthy human individuals. This table comes from immunoSEQ multiplex PCR, and its TCRdb copy is limited to in-frame clones, with some not included. The sample contains over a million clones, roughly 96% of which appear only once. The sequencing sample was made of naive CD4+ T cells sorted from blood. This sample's subset: CD45RA+ positively selected. The receptor set was obtained from a man aged 25 to 40 in good health.

The J gene is TRBJ1-2, the V gene TRBV5-4, with 12 bases lining up with TRBD1. Germline V gives CDR1 SGHNT, CDR2 YYREEE (reference sequence). The CDR3 runs 16 residues. The V gene end was trimmed by 0 bases and the J gene end by 6 bases; junction bases not matched to a gene: 6. CDR3 DNA: TGTGCCAGCAGCTTGGTCCGGGACAGGGGGCGTGATGGCTACACCTTC. Its protein is CASSLVRDRGRDGYTF.

The V call is TRBV5-5, the J call TRBJ2-5; D unresolved. Deletions cut 1 base from V and 3 bases from J, with 7 bases between. The CDR3 sequence is 13 residues long. Germline-derived CDR1 and CDR2 are SGHKS and YYEKEE (reference sequence). The CDR3 DNA sequence: TGTGCCAGCAGCTTGAACCGAAAAGAGACCCAGTACTTC. It yields the protein CASSLNRKETQYF.

This chain uses TRBV5-1 with TRBJ2-3, with 9 bases that match TRBD1. This CDR3 is built from 15 residues. Germline values: CDR1 SGHRS, CDR2 YFSETQ. J was trimmed by 3 bases and V by 3 bases; bases with no gene match: 5. DNA of the CDR3: TGCGCCAGCAGCTCGGGACAGGGTCTAACAGATACGCAGTATTTT. The encoded protein is CASSSGQGLTDTQYF.

V and J are TRBV29-1 and TRBJ2-3; tentative D call: TRBD2 (7 bases). CDR3 size: 14 residues. Germline values: CDR1 SQVTM, CDR2 ANQGSEA. Trimming took off 5 bases at V and 1 base at J, with 13 bases between the two ends. The CDR3 loop is CSVWGGQGTDTQYF. The DNA for the CDR3 is TGCAGCGTTTGGGGGGGCCAGGGCACAGATACGCAGTATTTT.

This sequence joins TRBV5-4 and TRBJ2-3, with 13 bases fitting TRBD2. The CDR3 runs to 18 residues. V dropped 3 bases and J dropped 10; count of bases not matched to a gene: 17. Germline CDR1 reads SGHNT; CDR2 reads YYREEE (reference sequence). CDR3 in DNA: TGTGCCAGCAGCTCACCCTTAGGGACTAGCGGGACCAAAGGATCGCAGTATTTT. Protein: CASSSPLGTSGTKGSQYF. Looking up the rest from reference TRBV5-4 and TRBJ2-3 gives the full variable domain: ETGVTQSPTHLIKTRGQQVTLRCSSQSGHNTVSWYQQALGQGPQFIFQYYREEENGRGNFPPRFSGLQFPNYSSELNVNALELDDSALYLCASSSPLGTSGTKGSQYFGPGTRLTVL.

The V call is TRBV5-6, the J call TRBJ2-3; 8 nucleotides match TRBD2. Germline trimming cut 3 bases from V and 5 bases from J; bases unmatched to any gene: 11. This CDR3 contains 16 residues. Germline V gives CDR1 SGHDT, CDR2 YYEEEE. The CDR3 DNA reads as TGTGCCAGCAGCTCAACCTTAGCGGGAAGAGGAGATACGCAGTATTTT. Its translation is CASSSTLAGRGDTQYF.

The chain uses TRBV30 and TRBJ2-5; 7 bases line up with TRBD1. Germline V lookup: CDR1 GTSNPN, CDR2 SVGIG (reference sequence). This CDR3 is 14 amino acids long. V was pared by 3 bases and J by 7 bases, with 11 bases of the junction left unmatched. In DNA form, the CDR3 reads TGTGCCTGGAGGCGCGACAGGACAGGTGGGACCCAGTACTTC. It translates to CAWRRDRTGGTQYF.

The chain uses TRBV5-4 and TRBJ2-1; 9 nucleotides agree with TRBD2. With 2 bases clipped from V and 5 bases from J, the junction kept 2 bases outside the gene matches. Germline assignment: CDR1 SGHNT and CDR2 YYREEE (reference sequence). The CDR3 has 14 residues. CDR3 region: CASSFPSGDNEQFF. CDR3 DNA sequence: TGTGCCAGCAGCTTCCCTAGCGGGGACAATGAGCAGTTCTTC.

The chain is built from TRBV27 and TRBJ1-5; D remains ambiguous. Trimming stripped 3 bases from V and 9 bases from J, with 9 bases between. CDR3 length: 12 residues. Germline assignment: CDR1 MNHEY and CDR2 SMNVEV (reference sequence). As DNA, the CDR3 is TGTGCCAGCAGTTTTGGGAAGGGGCCCCAGCATTTT. Its protein product is CASSFGKGPQHF.

This sequence joins TRBV5-1 and TRBJ2-2, with D uncertain. The CDR3 is 12 residues long. Germline CDR1 and CDR2: SGHRS and YFSETQ. With 3 bases removed from V and 9 bases from J, the gap between germline ends came to 9 bases. The CDR3 region has the DNA TGCGCCAGCAGCTCCCGATCCCGGGAGCTGTTTTTT. It translates to CASSSRSRELFF.

The CDR3 loop is CASSYSIIGANVLTF. The CDR3 bases are TGTGCCAGCAGTTACTCGATAATTGGGGCCAACGTCCTGACTTTC. The chain carries TRBV6-5 and TRBJ2-6, with D uncertain. This CDR3 is 15 amino acids long. The ends were cut back, 0 bases at V and 3 bases at J, with 6 bases in the middle. CDR1 is MNHEY, CDR2 SVGAGI, per germline.

Notes on this clone: This CDR3 is also generated by other DNA sequences in the sample. The genes are TRBV28 and TRBJ2-3, with no clear D. Germline V gene data show CDR1 as MDHEN and CDR2 as SYDVKM. Trimming removed 6 bases at V and 3 bases at J, with 7 bases between. The CDR3 runs to 12 residues. This chain's CDR3 is CASSLSTDTQYF. The DNA for the CDR3 is TGTGCCAGCAGCCTCAGTACAGATACGCAGTATTTT.

The chain employs TRBV5-6 and TRBJ2-1, with 9 positions matching TRBD1. Looked up from germline, CDR1 is SGHDT and CDR2 is YYEEEE. Unmatched junction bases numbered 8, after V lost 4 bases and J lost 3 bases. The CDR3 is 16 amino acids. CDR3 region: CASSLTGGFGYNEQFF. For the CDR3, the DNA is TGTGCCAGCAGCCTCACAGGGGGCTTTGGCTACAATGAGCAGTTCTTC.

The CDR3 coding sequence is TGCGCCAGCAGCCCGACGGGACAGGGCCACCAGCCCCAGCATTTT. It specifies CASSPTGQGHQPQHF. The genes are TRBV5-1 and TRBJ1-5, with 9 positions matching TRBD1. After removal of 4 bases from V and 7 bases from J, the junction contained 9 bases not matched to a gene. The germline gives CDR1 SGHRS, CDR2 YFSETQ. CDR3 length equals 15 residues.

As concerns this clone: Within the sample, other DNA sequences also encode this same CDR3. The chain carries TRBV7-2 and TRBJ2-7, with 9 bases aligning to TRBD2. The germline V gene encodes CDR1 SGHTA and CDR2 FQGNSA. The ends lost 5 bases at V and 1 base at J; junction bases unmatched: 3. The CDR3 length is 14 residues. The CDR3 sequence: CASSLGLASYEQYF. As DNA, the CDR3 is TGTGCCAGCAGCCTGGGACTAGCATCCTACGAGCAGTACTTC.

In DNA form, the CDR3 reads TGTGCCATCACTGAAGACAGGACGAGCTCTGGAAACACCATATATTTT. This sequence encodes CAITEDRTSSGNTIYF. The chain employs TRBV10-3 and TRBJ1-3, with D possibly matching TRBD1 (6 bases). This CDR3 spans 16 amino acids. With 7 bases removed from V and 0 bases from J, the gap between germline ends came to 16 bases. Germline CDR1 ENHRY, CDR2 SYGVKD.

About this clone itself: Other nucleotide sequences in the sample specify the same CDR3. The J gene is TRBJ2-3, the V gene TRBV9; 8 bases agree with TRBD2. Germline V lookup: CDR1 SGDLS, CDR2 YYNGEE. Trimming removed 0 bases from V and 6 bases from J; junction bases left unmatched: 3. The CDR3 totals 14 residues. The CDR3 bases are TGTGCCAGCAGCGTAGCCCAGCGGGGGGATACGCAGTATTTT. Translating it yields CASSVAQRGDTQYF.

The V call is TRBV9, the J call TRBJ1-2, with 8 nucleotides matching TRBD1. The CDR3 sequence is 15 residues long. Trimming at V came to 0 bases and at J to 7 bases, leaving 8 bases not matched to a gene. CDR1 and CDR2 from the germline V gene are SGDLS and YYNGEE. CDR3 region: CASSVVGQGGIGYTF. In DNA, the CDR3 is TGTGCCAGCAGCGTAGTTGGACAGGGAGGGATTGGCTACACCTTC.

The genes are TRBV5-1 and TRBJ1-1; 8 positions agree with TRBD1. The J segment lost 1 base and the V segment lost 5 bases, leaving 4 bases of the junction unmatched. Germline loops: CDR1 SGHRS, CDR2 YFSETQ. There are 14 residues in the CDR3. Here the CDR3 reads CASSQGQANTEAFF. The CDR3 coding sequence is TGCGCCAGCAGTCAGGGACAGGCGAACACTGAAGCTTTCTTT.

The V and J genes are TRBV6-5 and TRBJ2-7, with D perhaps assigned TRBD1 or TRBD2 (5 bases each). Germline V gene data show CDR1 as MNHEY and CDR2 as SVGAGI. Trimming stripped 6 bases from V and 2 bases from J, with 14 bases between. The CDR3 runs 14 residues. CDR3 protein: CASSPWDGPYEQYF. The CDR3, as DNA: TGTGCCAGCAGCCCCTGGGACGGACCCTACGAGCAGTACTTC.

V is TRBV30 and J is TRBJ2-1, with D possibly called TRBD1 or TRBD2 (6 bases each). This CDR3 contains 13 residues. Germline V lookup: CDR1 GTSNPN, CDR2 SVGIG (reference sequence). V lost 0 bases and J 5 bases, leaving 8 bases between the germline ends. As DNA, the CDR3 is TGTGCCTGGAGTGTAAGGGGGGACAATGAGCAGTTCTTC. It yields the protein CAWSVRGDNEQFF.